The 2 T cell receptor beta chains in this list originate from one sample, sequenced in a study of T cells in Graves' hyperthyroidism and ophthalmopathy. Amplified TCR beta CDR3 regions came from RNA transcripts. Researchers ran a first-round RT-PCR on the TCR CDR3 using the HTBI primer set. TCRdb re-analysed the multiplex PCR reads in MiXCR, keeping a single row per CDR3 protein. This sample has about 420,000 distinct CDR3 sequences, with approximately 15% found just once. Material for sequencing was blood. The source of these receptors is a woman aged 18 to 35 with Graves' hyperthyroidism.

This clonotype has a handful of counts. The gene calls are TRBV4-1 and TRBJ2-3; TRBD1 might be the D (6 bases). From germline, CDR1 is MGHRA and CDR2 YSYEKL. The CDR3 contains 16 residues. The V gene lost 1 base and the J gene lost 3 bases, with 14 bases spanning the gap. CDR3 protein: CASSQGVLGGTDTQYF. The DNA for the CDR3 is TGCGCCAGCAGCCAAGGGGTTTTAGGGGGTACAGATACGCAGTATTTT.

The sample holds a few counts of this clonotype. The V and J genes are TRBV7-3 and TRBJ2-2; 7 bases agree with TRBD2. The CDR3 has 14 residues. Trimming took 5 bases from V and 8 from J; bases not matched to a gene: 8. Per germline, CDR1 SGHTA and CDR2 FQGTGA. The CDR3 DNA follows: TGTGCCAGCAGCGGGGACTACCTCCGGGGGGAGCTGTTTTTT. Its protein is CASSGDYLRGELFF.